Following are 24 T cell receptor beta chains from one sample sequenced in a study of blood T cell repertoires in COVID-19. TCRdb's copy holds only in-frame clones and misses some; the assay was immunoSEQ multiplex PCR. This sample has some 130,000 clones, with 60% to 80% found just once. The specimen sequenced was peripheral blood. Source of these receptors: a woman between 65 and 79 years old with acute or convalescent COVID-19.

For the CDR3, the DNA is TGTGCCAGCAGTTGGGGGGACAGGGCCTCTCGCGAGCAGTACTTC. It yields the protein CASSWGDRASREQYF. This chain joins TRBV28 and TRBJ2-7; 9 positions match TRBD1. The CDR3 has 15 residues. The V gene's germline CDR1 is MDHEN and CDR2 SYDVKM. J was trimmed by 6 bases and V by 4 bases; bases with no gene match: 10.

The rearrangement joins TRBV28 to TRBJ1-2; the D gene is possibly TRBD1 (5 bases). This CDR3 contains 18 residues. Trimming removed 1 base from V and 4 bases from J, with 22 bases in between. Germline loops: CDR1 MDHEN, CDR2 SYDVKM. This CDR3 is CASSLFGLTGDRGYGYTF. In DNA, the CDR3 is TGTGCCAGCAGTTTATTCGGGCTTACGGGGGACCGGGGCTATGGCTACACCTTC.

This clone was seen only once. The chain recombines TRBV11-3 with TRBJ2-5; maybe TRBD1 (6 bases). The CDR3 covers 20 residues. The V gene lost 5 bases and the J gene lost 2 bases, with 30 bases spanning the gap. Per the germline V gene, CDR1 is SGHNT and CDR2 is YENEEA. CDR3 in DNA: TGTGCCAGCAGCCCCCGAGCAGGGGCGAGCAGTACTTGTCGTCAAGAGACCCAGTACTTC. Its translation: CASSPRAGASSTCRQETQYF.

The J gene is TRBJ2-5, the V gene TRBV7-9; 11 bases align to TRBD1. The germline V gene encodes CDR1 SEHNR and CDR2 FQNEAQ (reference sequence). With 5 bases clipped from V and 4 bases from J, the junction kept 3 bases outside the gene matches. This CDR3 has 14 residues. The CDR3 bases are TGTGCCAGCAGCCCCGGACAGGGGGCAGAGACCCAGTACTTC. It translates to CASSPGQGAETQYF.

The gene calls are TRBV5-6 and TRBJ1-3; 7 nucleotides align to TRBD1. J gave up 1 base and V 2 bases, and 3 bases lay outside the gene matches. Germline V CDR1 and CDR2: SGHDT, YYEEEE. The CDR3 is 15 residues long. The CDR3 sequence is CASSFEGASGNTIYF. CDR3 bases: TGTGCCAGCAGCTTCGAGGGGGCGTCTGGAAACACCATATATTTT.

The chain combines TRBV6-6 with TRBJ2-7, with D hard to call. Deletions cut 7 bases from V and 2 bases from J, with 12 bases between. Germline lookup yields CDR1 MNHNY and CDR2 SVGAGI (reference sequence). This CDR3 is built from 13 residues. CDR3 region: CASTQEQAYEQYF. As DNA, the CDR3 is TGTGCCAGCACCCAAGAACAAGCCTACGAGCAGTACTTC.

This chain links TRBV5-1 with TRBJ1-2; TRBD1 is a possible D gene (6 bases). The germline CDR1 and CDR2 sequences are SGHRS and YFSETQ. Trimming cost V 0 bases and J 5 bases, with 11 bases left between them. The CDR3 sequence is 14 residues long. The CDR3 region is CASSLGTDLYGYTF. The CDR3 DNA sequence: TGCGCCAGCAGCTTGGGGACAGACTTATATGGCTACACCTTC.

The chain has TRBV6-2 or TRBV6-3 and TRBJ2-7, with D perhaps matching TRBD2 (8 bases). The CDR3 contains 16 residues. V shed 0 bases and J shed 4 bases, with 16 bases lying between them. CDR1 and CDR2 from the germline V gene are MNHEY and SVGEGT. The CDR3 here is CASSYSLTGTRYEQYF. CDR3 sequence (DNA): TGTGCCAGCAGTTACTCGTTGACAGGGACTAGGTACGAGCAGTACTTC.

This clone was seen a few times. The V gene is TRBV5-1, the J gene TRBJ2-5; D not resolved. The CDR3 is made up of 13 amino acids. The V end was cut by 0 bases, the J end by 5 bases, with 8 bases between. CDR1 SGHRS and CDR2 YFSETQ come from the germline V gene. CDR3 DNA sequence: TGCGCCAGCAGCTTGGGAGGATGGGAGACCCAGTACTTC. This sequence encodes CASSLGGWETQYF. Full variable domain (missing parts from reference TRBV5-1 and TRBJ2-5): KAGVTQTPRYLIKTRGQQVTLSCSPISGHRSVSWYQQTPGQGLQFLFEYFSETQRNKGNFPGRFSGRQFSNSRSEMNVSTLELGDSALYLCASSLGGWETQYFGPGTRLLVL.

This chain joins TRBV5-6 and TRBJ2-7, with no clear D. The CDR3 consists of 15 residues. V shed 3 bases and J shed 3 bases, with 16 bases lying between them. Germline CDR1 SGHDT, CDR2 YYEEEE. Here the CDR3 DNA reads TGTGCCAGCAGCTCCCGAGAGGCCTACTACTACGAGCAGTACTTC. Encoded protein: CASSSREAYYYEQYF.

A single count supports this clone. The chain recombines TRBV19 with TRBJ1-2; 12 nucleotides line up with TRBD1. The germline V gene has CDR1 LNHDA and CDR2 SQIVND (reference sequence). Trimming cost V 5 bases and J 4 bases; bases outside gene matches: 5. CDR3 size: 15 residues. CDR3 protein: CASSAGTGGSYGYTF. Here the CDR3 DNA reads TGTGCCAGTAGTGCAGGGACAGGGGGCAGCTATGGCTACACCTTC.

This rearrangement joins TRBV11-1 to TRBJ2-6; D uncertain. V lost 5 bases and J 0 bases, leaving 8 bases between the germline ends. Germline CDR1 SGHAT, CDR2 FQDESV (reference sequence). The CDR3 is 15 amino acids. This CDR3 reads CASSAYSSGANVLTF. In nucleotides, the CDR3 is TGTGCCAGCAGCGCTTATAGCTCTGGGGCCAACGTCCTGACTTTC.

The chain combines TRBV5-5 with TRBJ2-5; weak D call: TRBD2 (5 bases). Trimming cost V 3 bases and J 5 bases, with 14 bases left between them. The CDR3 runs 14 residues. The germline V gene has CDR1 SGHKS and CDR2 YYEKEE (reference sequence). The CDR3 coding sequence is TGTGCCAGCAGCTCTCCCTTTTCGGGGGAGACCCAGTACTTC. Its translation: CASSSPFSGETQYF. Variable domain in full (rest from reference TRBV5-5 and TRBJ2-5): DAGVTQSPTHLIKTRGQQVTLRCSPISGHKSVSWYQQVLGQGPQFIFQYYEKEERGRGNFPDRFSARQFPNYSSELNVNALLLGDSALYLCASSSPFSGETQYFGPGTRLLVL.

J is TRBJ1-3 and V is TRBV10-3; tentative D call: TRBD1 (6 bases). CDR1 is ENHRY, CDR2 SYGVKD, per germline. Trimming removed 5 bases at V and 6 bases at J, with 8 bases between. CDR3 length: 12 residues. This CDR3 reads CAISSGVNTIYF. CDR3 bases: TGTGCCATCAGTTCAGGGGTAAACACCATATATTTT.

V and J are TRBV11-2 and TRBJ2-7; 8 bases match TRBD2. The V and J ends lost 1 base and 4 bases, in that order; junction bases with no gene match: 6. Germline CDR1 is SGHAT and CDR2 is FQNNGV. The CDR3 is 15 residues long. CDR3 in DNA: TGTGCCAGCAGCTTAGTTTTGTCGGGAGGGTACGAGCAGTACTTC. The encoded protein is CASSLVLSGGYEQYF.

The genes are TRBV19 and TRBJ1-2, with TRBD1 as a possible D gene (6 bases). The V end lost 4 bases, the J end lost 5 bases, and 17 bases lay between the germline ends. The CDR3 runs 15 residues. Germline V lookup: CDR1 LNHDA, CDR2 SQIVND (reference sequence). CDR3 coding DNA: TGTGCCAGTAGTACCGGGGAGACAGGATCTTATGGCTACACCTTC. Its translation: CASSTGETGSYGYTF.

The rearrangement links TRBV24-1 to TRBJ1-2; D possibly corresponds to TRBD1 (5 bases). Trimming left V 4 bases short and J 8 bases short, with 25 bases between. Germline V gene sequence: CDR1 KGHDR, CDR2 SFDVKD. The CDR3 totals 17 residues. The chain's CDR3 is CATSDPKRDAGSRGYTF. For the CDR3, the DNA is TGTGCCACCAGTGACCCAAAGCGGGACGCCGGATCCAGGGGCTACACCTTC.

The chain's CDR3 is CASSSSVSTDTQYF. DNA of the CDR3: TGCGCCAGCAGCTCTAGCGTGAGCACAGATACGCAGTATTTT. The V gene is TRBV5-1, the J gene TRBJ2-3; D perhaps matches TRBD2 (6 bases). Germline CDR1 and CDR2: SGHRS and YFSETQ. V was cut by 3 bases and J by 0 bases, with 8 bases left in between. CDR3 length equals 14 residues.

There are a few counts of this clone. The rearrangement joins TRBV4-3 to TRBJ2-7, with D tentatively TRBD1 (6 bases). The CDR3 has 13 residues. Germline V gives CDR1 LGHNA, CDR2 YSLEER. Trimming left V 4 bases short and J 3 bases short, with 10 bases between. CDR3 sequence: CASSRTQGYEQYF. CDR3 nucleotide sequence: TGCGCCAGCAGCCGTACACAGGGCTACGAGCAGTACTTC.

The V call is TRBV28, the J call TRBJ1-2, with 7 positions matching TRBD1. CDR1 and CDR2 (germline): MDHEN, SYDVKM. The CDR3 sequence is 14 residues long. V shed 3 bases, J shed 8 bases, and the junction held 9 bases outside the gene matches. The CDR3 DNA follows: TGTGCCAGCAGTTTCGCGACAGGGCCAGGAGGCTACACCTTC. Translated: CASSFATGPGGYTF.

This clone was found a few times. This chain links TRBV3-1 (or the pseudogene TRBV3-2) with TRBJ1-2; D remains ambiguous. Germline-derived CDR1 and CDR2 are LGHDT and YNNKEL (reference sequence). V lost 0 bases, J lost 4 bases, and 12 bases lay in between. The CDR3 covers 15 residues. CDR3 residues: CASSQDISVFYGYTF. As DNA, the CDR3 is TGTGCCAGCAGCCAAGACATCAGCGTCTTCTATGGCTACACCTTC.

The chain carries TRBV30 and TRBJ1-5, with D possibly TRBD1 on 6 matching bases. Germline V gives CDR1 GTSNPN, CDR2 SVGIG (reference sequence). V lost 4 bases and J lost 4, with 20 bases in between. CDR3 size: 16 residues. The CDR3 is CAWTERGRRRNQPQHF. The CDR3 DNA reads as TGTGCCTGGACTGAGCGGGGGCGAAGAAGAAATCAGCCCCAGCATTTT. The full variable domain, its missing parts supplied by reference TRBV30 and TRBJ1-5, is SQTIHQWPATLVQPVGSPLSLECTVEGTSNPNLYWYRQAAGRGLQLLFYSVGIGQISSEVPQNLSASRPQDRQFILSSKKLLLSDSGFYLCAWTERGRRRNQPQHFGDGTRLSIL.

The chain couples TRBV9 to TRBJ2-1; TRBD2 is a possible D gene (6 bases). V shed 0 bases and J shed 5 bases, with 15 bases lying between them. The CDR3 has 16 residues. CDR1 is SGDLS, CDR2 YYNGEE, per germline. CDR3 in DNA: TGTGCCAGCAGCGTAGCGACTAGTTGGCCAAACAATGAGCAGTTCTTC. As protein: CASSVATSWPNNEQFF.

The chain uses TRBV3-1 (or the pseudogene TRBV3-2) and TRBJ2-3, with a possible D match to TRBD1 (6 bases). Germline CDR1 is LGHDT and CDR2 is YNNKEL (reference sequence). The CDR3 runs to 15 residues. Deletions cut 5 bases from V and 2 bases from J, with 14 bases between. CDR3 in amino acids: CASSSWGLSTDTQYF. The DNA of the CDR3 is TGTGCCAGCAGCTCCTGGGGGCTTTCCACAGATACGCAGTATTTT.